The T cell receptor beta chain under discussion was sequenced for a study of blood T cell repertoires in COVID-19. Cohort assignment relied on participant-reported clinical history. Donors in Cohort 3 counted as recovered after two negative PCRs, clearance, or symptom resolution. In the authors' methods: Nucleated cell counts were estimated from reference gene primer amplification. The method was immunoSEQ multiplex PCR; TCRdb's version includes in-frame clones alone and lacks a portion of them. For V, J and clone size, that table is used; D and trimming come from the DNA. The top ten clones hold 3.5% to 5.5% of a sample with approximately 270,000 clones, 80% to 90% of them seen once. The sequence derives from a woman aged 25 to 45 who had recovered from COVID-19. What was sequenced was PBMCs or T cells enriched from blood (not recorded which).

The CDR3 loop reads CASSFSNEQFF. Here the CDR3 DNA reads TGTGCCAGCAGTTTTAGCAATGAGCAGTTCTTC. The chain has TRBV28 and TRBJ2-1; D remains unclear. V was cut by 3 bases and J by 6 bases, with 3 bases left in between. There are 11 residues in the CDR3. Germline lookup yields CDR1 MDHEN and CDR2 SYDVKM.